This TCR beta chain derives from a study of shared clonotypes between healthy human individuals. Study context: CD8 memory received one plate per donor, CD8 naive two, CD4 memory three and CD4 naive three. General observations from the study: Some clonotypes were shared by all four sorted-subset donors, while others were not shared. The non-shared ones had lower generation probabilities than the shared ones.

This clone came up a few times. Its target is not known. The sample contains more than one DNA sequence encoding this CDR3. Germline CDR1 reads SEHNR; CDR2 reads FQNEAQ (reference sequence). The CDR3 extends over 16 amino acids. The V end lost 1 base, the J end lost 0 bases, and 10 bases lay between the germline ends. TCRdb's copy holds only in-frame clones and misses some; the assay was immunoSEQ multiplex PCR. The profile covers about 710,000 clones, with roughly 72% appearing a single time and roughly 1.8% taken by the ten largest. The sequence derives from a woman aged 25-40 years in good health. The chain employs TRBV7-9 and TRBJ2-1; perhaps D is TRBD1 or TRBD2 (5 bases each). The sequenced sample consisted of memory CD4+ T cells sorted from blood. Subset described: CD45RA-negative fraction. CDR3 sequence reads: CASSLGGKSSYNEQFF. The DNA of the CDR3 is TGTGCCAGCAGCTTAGGGGGGAAGAGCTCCTACAATGAGCAGTTCTTC.